These 2 T cell receptor beta chains were all obtained from the same sample, sequenced in a study of blood T cell repertoires in COVID-19. Sequencing used immunoSEQ multiplex PCR; TCRdb keeps in-frame clones, though not all of them. Seen here are about 200,000 clones, about 94% observed once, and the top ten hold 0.65% to 0.85%. Input material: peripheral blood. The receptors shown here come from a man between 60 and 70 years old with COVID-19, enrolled during active disease.

V gene TRBV2 combines with J gene TRBJ1-4; TRBD1 might be the D (5 bases). Germline V gene data show CDR1 as SNHLY and CDR2 as FYNNEI. The CDR3 contains 12 residues. The germline V and J ends were trimmed by 7 bases and 4 bases, with 7 bases remaining between them. This chain's CDR3 is CASTQVNEKLFF. The CDR3 DNA reads TGTGCCAGCACACAGGTTAATGAAAAACTGTTTTTT.

The chain couples TRBV27 to TRBJ1-6, with 7 bases identical to TRBD1. There are 13 residues in the CDR3. Germline CDR1 reads MNHEY; CDR2 reads SMNVEV (reference sequence). V shed 10 bases and J 7 bases; nucleotides not matched to a gene: 7. CDR3 amino acids: CATSGTDNSPLHF. CDR3 DNA sequence: TGTGCCACCTCCGGGACAGACAATTCACCCCTCCACTTT.